The next 24 T cell receptor beta chains were all read from a single sample in a study of blood T cells in healthy people across ages. Using a J-beta primer mix together with a sample-barcoded 5' primer, a second PCR was run for roughly 7 to 12 cycles. TCRdb fed the 5' RACE reads into MiXCR, producing one record per CDR3 protein. This sample has 1,500,000 or so distinct CDR3 sequences; 45% to 70% occur once, and the top ten carry roughly 6.3%. Source material: blood. These receptors were obtained from a man between 18 and 35 years old in good health.

The rearrangement uses TRBV6-6 and TRBJ2-1, with D perhaps matching TRBD1 (8 bases). V lost 5 bases and J 4 bases, leaving 18 bases between the germline ends. Germline V gives CDR1 MNHNY, CDR2 SVGAGI (reference sequence). This CDR3 contains 16 residues. CDR3 amino acids: CASSPTTGEGYNEQFF. The CDR3 DNA follows: TGTGCCAGCAGTCCCACGACAGGGGAGGGTTACAATGAGCAGTTCTTC.

This chain joins TRBV6-5 and TRBJ1-5; D not resolved. Germline CDR1 and CDR2: MNHEY and SVGAGI. V lost 0 bases to trimming and J lost 13 bases, with 13 bases between them. The CDR3 length is 13 residues. The CDR3 DNA sequence: TGTGCCAGCAGTTACTCGAAGTTTGCCGTTCAGCATTTT. Translated: CASSYSKFAVQHF.

V and J are TRBV27 and TRBJ2-3; D is perhaps TRBD1 (5 bases). The CDR3 is 15 residues long. V was pared by 6 bases and J by 5 bases, with 18 bases between. In germline, CDR1 is MNHEY, CDR2 SMNVEV (reference sequence). The CDR3 protein is CASSTTPGSIDTQYF. In nucleotides, the CDR3 is TGTGCCAGCAGCACGACGCCAGGGTCAATAGATACGCAGTATTTT.

The V and J genes are TRBV9 and TRBJ2-1, with D maybe TRBD2 (5 bases). V lost 3 bases, J lost 7 bases, and 11 bases lay in between. The CDR3 spans 13 residues. Looked up from germline, CDR1 is SGDLS and CDR2 is YYNGEE. The CDR3 reads CASSGYGGNEQFF. The CDR3 coding sequence is TGTGCCAGCAGCGGATATGGCGGGAATGAGCAGTTCTTC.

The chain's CDR3 is CASSRTSGGVHNEQFF. The CDR3 DNA reads TGTGCCAGCAGTCGCACTAGCGGGGGGGTTCACAATGAGCAGTTCTTC. V usage is TRBV11-2 and J usage is TRBJ2-1; 13 bases are a match to TRBD2. CDR3 size: 16 residues. Germline V gene lookup returns CDR1 SGHAT and CDR2 FQNNGV. V trimming: 6 bases; J trimming: 5 bases; junction bases outside the gene matches: 7.

The J gene is TRBJ1-1, the V gene TRBV5-1; TRBD1 might be the D (5 bases). Trimming removed 4 bases at V and 1 base at J, with 14 bases between. Germline CDR1 is SGHRS and CDR2 is YFSETQ. This CDR3 comprises 15 residues. The CDR3 sequence is CASSGGIQANTEAFF. The CDR3 coding sequence is TGCGCCAGCAGCGGGGGGATCCAAGCGAACACTGAAGCTTTCTTT.

The chain is built from TRBV20-1 and TRBJ2-1; 8 bases are a match to TRBD2. Germline assignment: CDR1 DFQATT and CDR2 SNEGSKA (reference sequence). Trimming cost V 3 bases and J 7 bases; bases outside gene matches: 8. This CDR3 has 14 residues. CDR3 nucleotide sequence: TGCAGTGCTAGTAAGGGCGGGGGGCGGAATGAGCAGTTCTTC. Residues: CSASKGGGRNEQFF.

The chain is built from TRBV29-1 and TRBJ2-1, with 8 bases fitting TRBD1. The CDR3 length is 14 residues. Trimming took 6 bases from V and 9 from J; bases not matched to a gene: 13. CDR1 is SQVTM and CDR2 is ANQGSEA in the germline V gene. The CDR3 DNA is TGCAGCGTGATAAGCGGACAGGGCCTGGGTGAGCAGTTCTTC. It encodes CSVISGQGLGEQFF.

This chain links TRBV10-3 with TRBJ1-1; D perhaps matches TRBD1 (6 bases). Trimming took off 10 bases at V and 2 bases at J, with 11 bases between the two ends. This CDR3 spans 12 amino acids. CDR1 is ENHRY and CDR2 is SYGVKD in the germline V gene. CDR3 nucleotide sequence: TGTGCCACGGGGGCGGATAACACTGAAGCTTTCTTT. Its protein product is CATGADNTEAFF.

The rearrangement links TRBV5-5 to TRBJ2-3; D may be TRBD1 (6 bases). V lost 6 bases and J lost 3, with 26 bases in between. Germline assignment: CDR1 SGHKS and CDR2 YYEKEE (reference sequence). The CDR3 length is 18 residues. CDR3 protein: CASTPEWWAGVTTDTQYF. The CDR3 bases are TGTGCCAGCACCCCCGAGTGGTGGGCAGGGGTTACGACAGATACGCAGTATTTT.

V usage is TRBV6-5 and J usage is TRBJ2-1, with D perhaps given as TRBD1 or TRBD2 (6 bases each). The germline CDR1 and CDR2 sequences are MNHEY and SVGAGI. The ends were cut back, 4 bases at V and 9 bases at J, with 13 bases in the middle. CDR3 length: 13 residues. CDR3 DNA: TGTGCCAGCAGTTTAAGGACAGCGGGTGAGCAGTTCTTC. This codes for CASSLRTAGEQFF.

There are a few counts of this clonotype. The chain is built from TRBV29-1 and TRBJ2-1; D possibly corresponds to TRBD1 (6 bases). V was clipped by 1 base and J by 12 bases, with 16 bases between them. Germline CDR1 and CDR2: SQVTM and ANQGSEA. CDR3 size: 13 residues. CDR3 amino acids: CSVEGQGSSGQFF. CDR3 nucleotide sequence: TGCAGCGTTGAAGGTCAGGGGTCGTCAGGGCAGTTCTTC.

V is TRBV9 and J is TRBJ2-3; D possibly matches TRBD1 or TRBD2 (5 bases each). Trimming took 5 bases from V and 1 from J, leaving 17 bases between them. Germline V gives CDR1 SGDLS, CDR2 YYNGEE. The CDR3 contains 16 residues. The CDR3 DNA is TGTGCCAGCAGTGCCACCGGGACGACTGGCACAGATACGCAGTATTTT. Amino acid sequence: CASSATGTTGTDTQYF.

The V gene is TRBV12-3 or TRBV12-4, the J gene TRBJ2-2; maybe TRBD1 (6 bases). The CDR3 has 16 amino acids. V shed 6 bases and J shed 4 bases, with 18 bases lying between them. The CDR3, as DNA: TGTGCCAGCAGCCGGGACACCGGGGACCTCACCGGGGAGCTGTTTTTT. Encoded protein: CASSRDTGDLTGELFF.

V usage is TRBV4-3 and J usage is TRBJ1-2; TRBD1 agrees at 10 bases. The CDR3 consists of 15 residues. The germline gives CDR1 LGHNA, CDR2 YSLEER. With V trimmed by 2 bases and J by 7 bases, 7 bases remained unmatched. The DNA for the CDR3 is TGCGCCAGCAGCCAATTGACAGGGGGCGCAGGTGGCTACACCTTC. It is translated as CASSQLTGGAGGYTF.

In its sample, this clonotype was seen a few times. The genes are TRBV29-1 and TRBJ2-5, with 10 bases matching TRBD2. V shed 3 bases, J shed 4 bases, and the junction held 8 bases outside the gene matches. The CDR3 is 15 residues long. Germline values: CDR1 SQVTM, CDR2 ANQGSEA. CDR3 sequence: CSVDSGLAGAETQYF. For the CDR3, the DNA is TGCAGCGTTGATTCGGGGCTAGCGGGGGCAGAGACCCAGTACTTC.

This clonotype was found many times. This sequence joins TRBV4-3 and TRBJ2-2; tentative D call: TRBD2 (6 bases). This CDR3 contains 16 residues. The ends were cut back, 0 bases at V and 5 bases at J, with 13 bases in the middle. The germline CDR1 and CDR2 sequences are LGHNA and YSLEER. The CDR3 coding sequence is TGCGCCAGCAGCCAAGAGGGGGTCGGGGGTACCGGGGAGCTGTTTTTT. This translates into CASSQEGVGGTGELFF.

The chain has TRBV10-2 and TRBJ1-6, with D possibly being TRBD1 (6 bases). CDR1 and CDR2 (germline): WSHSY, SAAADI. CDR3 length: 16 residues. Trimming took off 0 bases at V and 7 bases at J, with 13 bases between the two ends. CDR3 region: CASSESTGGRNSPLHF. For the CDR3, the DNA is TGCGCCAGCAGTGAGTCGACCGGGGGGCGGAATTCACCCCTCCACTTT.

This chain connects TRBV5-1 to TRBJ2-7; 7 bases fit TRBD1. The CDR3 consists of 14 residues. V lost 3 bases and J lost 4; bases outside the gene matches: 7. CDR1 and CDR2 (germline): SGHRS, YFSETQ. The CDR3 sequence is CASSWGTEAYEQYF. As DNA, the CDR3 is TGCGCCAGCAGCTGGGGGACAGAGGCATACGAGCAGTACTTC.

This clonotype has only one observation. V is TRBV12-3 or TRBV12-4 and J is TRBJ1-2; unclear D gene. The CDR3 has 16 residues. Trimming took off 3 bases at V and 0 bases at J, with 14 bases between the two ends. CDR3 coding DNA: TGTGCCAGCAGTTTTTCGGGCGGACTAGCTAACTATGGCTACACCTTC. Translating gives CASSFSGGLANYGYTF.

The chain combines TRBV7-9 with TRBJ2-5; 9 bases agree with TRBD1. Germline loops: CDR1 SEHNR, CDR2 FQNEAQ (reference sequence). The CDR3 contains 15 residues. The trim removed 5 bases at V and 2 bases at J, leaving 6 bases unmatched. CDR3 bases: TGTGCCAGCAGCCCCATCGACAGGGGGCAAGAGACCCAGTACTTC. Amino acid sequence: CASSPIDRGQETQYF.

This clonotype was detected only a few times. This sequence joins TRBV7-2 and TRBJ2-3; D gene uncertain. V was pared by 4 bases and J by 1 base, with 9 bases between. Germline V CDR1 and CDR2: SGHTA, FQGNSA. CDR3 length: 14 residues. CDR3 in DNA: TGTGCCAGCAGCTACAACCTAGGCACAGATACGCAGTATTTT. This gives the protein CASSYNLGTDTQYF.

This chain connects TRBV4-1 to TRBJ2-7; D uncertain. The V gene's germline CDR1 is MGHRA and CDR2 YSYEKL. V gave up 1 base and J gave up 2 bases, with 6 bases separating them. The CDR3 covers 13 residues. The CDR3 nucleotides read TGCGCCAGCAGCCAAGTGGCCCCCTACGAGCAGTACTTC. Translated: CASSQVAPYEQYF.

This rearrangement joins TRBV4-3 to TRBJ1-1; D gene ambiguous. CDR3 length: 15 residues. V shed 0 bases and J shed 5 bases, with 13 bases lying between them. From germline, CDR1 is LGHNA and CDR2 YSLEER. CDR3: CASSQDAGPWTEAFF. In DNA form, the CDR3 reads TGCGCCAGCAGCCAAGATGCCGGTCCGTGGACTGAAGCTTTCTTT.